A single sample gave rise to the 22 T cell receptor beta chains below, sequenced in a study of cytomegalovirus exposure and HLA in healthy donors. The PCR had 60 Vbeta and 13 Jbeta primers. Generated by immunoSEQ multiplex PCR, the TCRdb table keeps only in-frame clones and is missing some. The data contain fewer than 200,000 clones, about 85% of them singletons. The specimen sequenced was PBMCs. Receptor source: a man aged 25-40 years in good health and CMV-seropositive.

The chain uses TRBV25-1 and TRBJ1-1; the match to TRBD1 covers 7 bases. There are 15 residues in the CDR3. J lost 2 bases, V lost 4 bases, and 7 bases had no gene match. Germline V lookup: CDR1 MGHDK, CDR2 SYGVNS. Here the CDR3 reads CASSARGTVNTEAFF. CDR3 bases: TGTGCCAGCAGTGCGCGCGGGACAGTAAACACTGAAGCTTTCTTT.

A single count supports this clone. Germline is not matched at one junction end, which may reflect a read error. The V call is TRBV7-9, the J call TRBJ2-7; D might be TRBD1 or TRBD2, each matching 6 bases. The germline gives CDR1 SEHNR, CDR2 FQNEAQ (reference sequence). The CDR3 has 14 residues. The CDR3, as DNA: TGTTCCAGCAGCCTAGGGGGGACACGAGGCGAGCAGTACTTC. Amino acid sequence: CSSSLGGTRGEQYF.

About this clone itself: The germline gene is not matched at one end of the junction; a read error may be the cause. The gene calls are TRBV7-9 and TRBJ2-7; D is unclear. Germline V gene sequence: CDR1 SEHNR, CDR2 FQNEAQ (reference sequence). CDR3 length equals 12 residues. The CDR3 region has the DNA TGTTCCAGCAGCTTAGACACGAGGGAGCAGTACTTC. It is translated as CSSSLDTREQYF. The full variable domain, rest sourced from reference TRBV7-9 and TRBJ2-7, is DTGVSQNPRHKITKRGQNVTFRCDPISEHNRLYWYRQTLGQGPEFLTYFQNEAQLEKSRLLSDRFSAERPKGSFSTLEIQRTEQGDSAMYLCSSSLDTREQYFGPGTRLTVT.

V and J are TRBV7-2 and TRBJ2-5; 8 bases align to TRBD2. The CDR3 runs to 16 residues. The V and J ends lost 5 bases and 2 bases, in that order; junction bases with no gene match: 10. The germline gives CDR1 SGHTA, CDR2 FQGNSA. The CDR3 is CASSPRGGTVQETQYF. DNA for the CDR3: TGTGCCAGCAGCCCTCGGGGGGGCACAGTTCAAGAGACCCAGTACTTC.

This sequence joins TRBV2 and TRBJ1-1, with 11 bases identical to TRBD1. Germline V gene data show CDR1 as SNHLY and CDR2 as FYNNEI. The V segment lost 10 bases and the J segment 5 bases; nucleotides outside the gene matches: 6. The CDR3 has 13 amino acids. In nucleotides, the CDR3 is TGTGCCATCCGGGACAGGGGGGAGACTGAAGCTTTCTTT. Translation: CAIRDRGETEAFF.

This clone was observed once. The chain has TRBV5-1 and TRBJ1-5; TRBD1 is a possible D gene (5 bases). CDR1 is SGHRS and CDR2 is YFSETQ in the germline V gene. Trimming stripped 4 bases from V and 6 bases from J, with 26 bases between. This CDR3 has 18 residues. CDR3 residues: CASSLNPLGGDLRQPQHF. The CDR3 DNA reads TGCGCCAGCAGCCTGAACCCTTTGGGGGGGGACCTGCGTCAGCCCCAGCATTTT.

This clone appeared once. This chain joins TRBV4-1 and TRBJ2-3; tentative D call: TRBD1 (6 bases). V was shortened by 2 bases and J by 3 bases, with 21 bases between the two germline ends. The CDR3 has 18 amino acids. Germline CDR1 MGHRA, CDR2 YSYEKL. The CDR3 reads CASSQPPSRGHWTDTQYF. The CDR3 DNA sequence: TGCGCCAGCAGCCAACCCCCTAGCCGGGGACATTGGACAGATACGCAGTATTTT.

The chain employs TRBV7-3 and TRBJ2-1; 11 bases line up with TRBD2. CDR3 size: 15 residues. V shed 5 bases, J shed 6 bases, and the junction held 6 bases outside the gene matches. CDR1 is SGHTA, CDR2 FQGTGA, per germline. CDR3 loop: CASSLGTSGTNEQFF. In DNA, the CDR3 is TGTGCCAGCAGCCTAGGGACTAGCGGCACCAATGAGCAGTTCTTC. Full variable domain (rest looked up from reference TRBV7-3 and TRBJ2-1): GAGVSQTPSNKVTEKGKYVELRCDPISGHTALYWYRQSLGQGPEFLIYFQGTGAADDSGLPNDRFFAVRPEGSVSTLKIQRTERGDSAVYLCASSLGTSGTNEQFFGPGTRLTVL.

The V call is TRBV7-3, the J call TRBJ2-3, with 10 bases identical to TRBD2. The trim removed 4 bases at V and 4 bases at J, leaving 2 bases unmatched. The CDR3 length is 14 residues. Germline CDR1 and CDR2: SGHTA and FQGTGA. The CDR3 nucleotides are TGTGCCAGCAGCTCTGGACTAGCGGCAGATACGCAGTATTTT. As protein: CASSSGLAADTQYF.

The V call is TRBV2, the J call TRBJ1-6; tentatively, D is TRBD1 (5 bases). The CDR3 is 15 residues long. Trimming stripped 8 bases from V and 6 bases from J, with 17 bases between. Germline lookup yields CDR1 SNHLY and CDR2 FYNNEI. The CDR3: CASGKGQGSNSPLHF. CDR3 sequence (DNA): TGTGCCAGCGGTAAAGGGCAGGGCTCTAATTCACCCCTCCACTTT. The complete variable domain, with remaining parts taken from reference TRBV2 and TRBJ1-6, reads EPEVTQTPSHQVTQMGQEVILRCVPISNHLYFYWYRQILGQKVEFLVSFYNNEISEKSEIFDDQFSVERPDGSNFTLKIRSTKLEDSAMYFCASGKGQGSNSPLHFGNGTRLTVT.

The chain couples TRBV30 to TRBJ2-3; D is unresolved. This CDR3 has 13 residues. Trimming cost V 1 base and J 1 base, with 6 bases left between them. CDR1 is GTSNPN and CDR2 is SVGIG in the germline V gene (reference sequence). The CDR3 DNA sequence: TGTGCCTGGAGTGCACCGGGCACAGATACGCAGTATTTT. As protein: CAWSAPGTDTQYF.

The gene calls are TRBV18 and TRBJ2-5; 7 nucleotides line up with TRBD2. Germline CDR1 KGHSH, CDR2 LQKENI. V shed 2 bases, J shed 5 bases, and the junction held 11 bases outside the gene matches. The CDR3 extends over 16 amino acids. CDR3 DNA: TGTGCCAGCTCACCAGAGCTAGCGGCTCAAGGGGAGACCCAGTACTTC. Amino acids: CASSPELAAQGETQYF. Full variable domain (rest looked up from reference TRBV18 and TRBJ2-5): NAGVMQNPRHLVRRRGQEARLRCSPMKGHSHVYWYRQLPEEGLKFMVYLQKENIIDESGMPKERFSAEFPKEGPSILRIQQVVRGDSAAYFCASSPELAAQGETQYFGPGTRLLVL.

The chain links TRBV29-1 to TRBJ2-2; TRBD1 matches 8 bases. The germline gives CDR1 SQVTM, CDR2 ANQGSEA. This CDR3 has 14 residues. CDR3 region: CSAGQGGNTGELFF. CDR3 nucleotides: TGCAGTGCAGGACAGGGTGGCAACACCGGGGAGCTGTTTTTT.

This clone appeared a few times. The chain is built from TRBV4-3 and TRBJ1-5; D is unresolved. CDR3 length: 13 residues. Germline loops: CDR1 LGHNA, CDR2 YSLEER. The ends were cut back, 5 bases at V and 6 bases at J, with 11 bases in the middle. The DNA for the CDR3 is TGCGCCAGCAGCTCTCGGGTGGGTCAGCCCCAGCATTTT. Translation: CASSSRVGQPQHF.

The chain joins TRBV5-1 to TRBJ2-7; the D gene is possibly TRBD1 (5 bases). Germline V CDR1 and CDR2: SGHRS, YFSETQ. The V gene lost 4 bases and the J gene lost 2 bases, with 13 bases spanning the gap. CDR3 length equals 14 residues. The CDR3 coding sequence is TGCGCCAGCAGCGCAGGGTTCGGCACCTACGAGCAGTACTTC. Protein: CASSAGFGTYEQYF. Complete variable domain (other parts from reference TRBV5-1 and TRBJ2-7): KAGVTQTPRYLIKTRGQQVTLSCSPISGHRSVSWYQQTPGQGLQFLFEYFSETQRNKGNFPGRFSGRQFSNSRSEMNVSTLELGDSALYLCASSAGFGTYEQYFGPGTRLTVT.

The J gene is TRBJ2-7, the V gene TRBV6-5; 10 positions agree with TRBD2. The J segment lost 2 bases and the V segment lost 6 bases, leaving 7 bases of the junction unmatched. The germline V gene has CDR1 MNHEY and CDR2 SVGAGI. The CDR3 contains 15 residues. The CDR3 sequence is CASSPYSGRAYEQYV. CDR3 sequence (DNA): TGTGCCAGCAGCCCTTACAGCGGGAGGGCCTACGAGCAGTACGTC.

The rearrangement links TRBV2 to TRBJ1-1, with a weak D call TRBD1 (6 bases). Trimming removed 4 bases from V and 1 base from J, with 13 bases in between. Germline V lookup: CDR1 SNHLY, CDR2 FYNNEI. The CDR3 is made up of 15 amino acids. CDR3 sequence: CASSASPGQNTEAFF. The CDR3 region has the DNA TGTGCCAGCAGTGCTTCCCCGGGACAGAACACTGAAGCTTTCTTT.

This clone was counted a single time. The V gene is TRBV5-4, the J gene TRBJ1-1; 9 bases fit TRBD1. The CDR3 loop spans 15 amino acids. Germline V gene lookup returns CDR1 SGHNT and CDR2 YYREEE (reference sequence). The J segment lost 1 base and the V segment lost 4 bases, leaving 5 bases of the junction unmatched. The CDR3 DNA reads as TGTGCCAGCAGCACGCCGGGACAGGGGAACACTGAAGCTTTCTTT. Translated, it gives CASSTPGQGNTEAFF.

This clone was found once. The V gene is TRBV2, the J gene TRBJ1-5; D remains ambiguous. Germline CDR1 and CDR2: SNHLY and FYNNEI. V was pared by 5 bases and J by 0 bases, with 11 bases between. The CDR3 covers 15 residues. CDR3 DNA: TGTGCCAGCAGTCCCACAGCTTATAGCAATCAGCCCCAGCATTTT. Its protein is CASSPTAYSNQPQHF.

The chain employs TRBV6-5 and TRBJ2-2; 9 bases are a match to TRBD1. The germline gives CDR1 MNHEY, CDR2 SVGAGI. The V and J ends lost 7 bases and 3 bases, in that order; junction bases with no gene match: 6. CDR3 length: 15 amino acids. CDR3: CASNPGQGHTGELFF. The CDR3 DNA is TGTGCCAGCAACCCGGGACAGGGTCACACCGGGGAGCTGTTTTTT.

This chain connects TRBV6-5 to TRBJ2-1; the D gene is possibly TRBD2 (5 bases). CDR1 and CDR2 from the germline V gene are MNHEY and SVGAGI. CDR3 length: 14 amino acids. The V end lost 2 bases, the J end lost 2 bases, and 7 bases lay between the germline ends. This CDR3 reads CASSYSGPYNEQFF. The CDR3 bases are TGTGCCAGCAGTTACAGCGGACCCTACAATGAGCAGTTCTTC.

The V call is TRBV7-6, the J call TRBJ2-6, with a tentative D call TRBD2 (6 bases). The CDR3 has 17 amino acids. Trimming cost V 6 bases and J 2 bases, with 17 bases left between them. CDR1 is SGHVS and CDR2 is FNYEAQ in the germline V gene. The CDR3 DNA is TGTGCCAGCAGTCCCTGGGCGGGAAGGACTGGGGCCAACGTCCTGACTTTC. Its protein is CASSPWAGRTGANVLTF. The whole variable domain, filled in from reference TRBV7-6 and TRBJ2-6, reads GAGVSQSPRYKVTKRGQDVALRCDPISGHVSLYWYRQALGQGPEFLTYFNYEAQQDKSGLPNDRFSAERPEGSISTLTIQRTEQRDSAMYRCASSPWAGRTGANVLTFGAGSRLTVL.